Below, one T cell receptor (beta chain) is given with its context. This specimen comes from a study of blood T cell repertoires in COVID-19. The overall study: The cDNA or gDNA used as material had been derived from T cells, B-cell-depleted T cells, or PBMCs.

Profiled with immunoSEQ multiplex PCR; TCRdb holds only in-frame clones, not every one. This table holds 84,000 or so clones, approximately 86% found once. This receptor was taken from a woman of 80 years or more with acute or convalescent COVID-19. The source material was peripheral blood.

The CDR3 loop reads CASSLSGRASNNEQFF. The CDR3 region has the DNA TGTGCCAGCAGCTTAAGCGGGAGGGCCTCAAACAATGAGCAGTTCTTC. The chain uses TRBV5-4 and TRBJ2-1; the match to TRBD2 covers 10 bases. The V segment lost 2 bases and the J segment 5 bases; nucleotides outside the gene matches: 7. CDR1 SGHNT and CDR2 YYREEE come from the germline V gene (reference sequence). This CDR3 has 16 amino acids.